This TCR beta chain was identified in a study of blood T cell repertoires in COVID-19 (TCRdb year 2020). For the study in its entirety: Samples covering the acute and convalescent phases of COVID-19 were provided by collaborators in the United States, Italy and Spain. The prospective study material was composed of cDNA or gDNA derived from T cells, B-cell-depleted T cells, or PBMCs. The dataset comprised deeply sampled blood TCRbeta repertoires from subjects exposed to, actively infected with, or recovered from COVID-19. The repertoires were released in a freely available public database intended as a resource for research on the immune response to SARS-CoV-2. The samples were drawn from the first 160 participants of the ongoing ImmuneRACE study and from under 1,500 subjects provided by 6 global collaborators. The sample metadata nearly always contained a de-identified subject ID, COVID-19 status, age in years and sex. Where HLA class I and class II types were available, the types were taken from metadata supplied by the sample provider, not from assay-based typing.

Participants in the prospective study were aged roughly 18 to 100 years, lived in more than 20 United States geographic areas, and enrolled through a virtual design. In the prospective study, cohorts were assigned on the basis of participant-reported clinical history obtained from a screening survey and a study questionnaire. For ImmuneRACE Cohort 3, a participant was defined as recovered based on two consecutive negative NP/OP PCR tests, clearance by a healthcare professional, or resolution of symptoms. Mobile phlebotomists in the prospective study collected whole blood, serum and a nasopharyngeal or oropharyngeal swab from every participant. Additional blood draws and questionnaires over an approximately two-month period could optionally be provided by prospective study participants. Prospective study blood samples were shipped either frozen or at room temperature before DNA extraction. The paper's findings and limits, for the study overall: The amount of clinical and demographic metadata varied by source and participant and was provided uncurated.

A word on this clone: Which antigen it targets is not known. Nothing much larger sits one base from this clone, and base qualities are not available.

The germline V gene (reference sequence) gives CDR1 as LNHDA and CDR2 as SQIVND. The CDR3 goes from the cysteine to the phenylalanine over 14 residues. The entry retains the CDR3 DNA only, 42 bases that are in frame from base 1. V trim: 5 bases; J trim: 14 bases; unmatched bases: 12. TCRbeta CDR3 regions were amplified from genomic DNA by means of the immunoSEQ Assay, a bias-controlled multiplex PCR. The authors' analysis ran thus. Within the assay, amplification of reference gene primers was used to estimate how many nucleated cells each sample contained. To quantify the absolute abundance of each unique TCRbeta CDR3 rearrangement, sequence reads were collapsed and filtered. For each sample, productive Simpson clonality was calculated as the square root of Simpson's diversity index across productive rearrangements. TCRdb stores this immuneACCESS table with in-frame sequences only. Part of the clones is absent; in the studies checked, under half of the shortfall reflects unresolved V genes, and no reason is known for the rest. V and J calls and clone size are copied from that table; D and trimming were computed from the DNA. The sample table lists around 300,000 clones, nearly 90% of them with a count of one. The ten largest clonotypes hold approximately 2% of the sample.

The clonotype comes from a woman aged 55 to 70 who had recovered from COVID-19. The sequenced material came from PBMCs or T cells enriched from blood (not recorded which). The V gene is TRBV19 and the J gene is TRBJ1-4; TRBD1 matches 9 bases in the middle. The bases are TGTGCCAGTAGTCCCCCCGGACAGGGGACGTGGCTGTTTTTT. Its product reads: CASSPPGQGTWLFF.